This TCR beta chain was obtained from a study of neurological immune-mediated disorders. The cDNA was generated through 5'RACE incorporating 10-nucleotide random UMIs. In TCRdb, the 5' RACE reads were re-called with MiXCR into one record per CDR3 protein. The sample carries tens of thousands of distinct CDR3 sequences, roughly 7.3% recorded once. V was pared by 3 bases and J by 2 bases, with 1 base of the junction left unmatched. This CDR3 is 13 amino acids long. Germline assignment: CDR1 SGHVS and CDR2 FNYEAQ. Healthy control participants comprised blood bank volunteers in Maryland, USA. This clonotype showed up many times.

The TCR originated in a woman aged 40 to 55 in good health. Sequenced material: PBMCs. The rearrangement joins TRBV7-6 to TRBJ2-7; 7 positions match TRBD2. CDR3 residues: CASSFSGPYEQYF. In DNA, the CDR3 is TGTGCCAGCAGCTTTAGCGGGCCCTACGAGCAGTACTTC.